What follows are 30 T cell receptor beta chains derived from one specimen sequenced in a study of blood T cell repertoires in COVID-19. Profiled with immunoSEQ multiplex PCR; TCRdb holds only in-frame clones, not every one. The data show about 300,000 clones, approximately 88% seen once. Source material: peripheral blood. Source of these receptors: a human donor with COVID-19, enrolled during active disease. The donor label of this sample is uncertain.

This clone came up a few times. The chain uses TRBV2 and TRBJ2-2; TRBD1 matches at 11 bases. V was pared by 8 bases and J by 4 bases, with 9 bases of the junction left unmatched. The germline CDR1 and CDR2 sequences are SNHLY and FYNNEI. The CDR3 loop spans 16 amino acids. The CDR3 sequence is CASGRTGGGGTGELFF. The CDR3 nucleotides read TGTGCCAGCGGGAGGACAGGGGGCGGCGGCACCGGGGAGCTGTTTTTT.

CDR3 amino acids: CASSYSTGSPYGYTF. The CDR3 nucleotides are TGTGCCAGCAGTTACTCGACAGGGTCTCCCTATGGCTACACCTTC. This chain connects TRBV6-5 to TRBJ1-2; TRBD1 matches 7 bases. Germline loops: CDR1 MNHEY, CDR2 SVGAGI. Trimming removed 0 bases from V and 4 bases from J; junction bases left unmatched: 5. The CDR3 loop spans 15 amino acids.

The gene calls are TRBV10-3 and TRBJ1-1; TRBD1 matches at 7 bases. The CDR3 is 14 amino acids. In germline, CDR1 is ENHRY, CDR2 SYGVKD. With V trimmed by 5 bases and J by 1 base, 4 bases remained unmatched. The DNA for the CDR3 is TGTGCCATCAGTCGGGACAGAACGAACACTGAAGCTTTCTTT. Protein sequence: CAISRDRTNTEAFF.

J is TRBJ2-5 and V is TRBV6-5, with D possibly TRBD2 on 6 matching bases. The V end lost 2 bases, the J end lost 4 bases, and 11 bases lay between the germline ends. This CDR3 is 14 amino acids long. Germline V gives CDR1 MNHEY, CDR2 SVGAGI. The CDR3 is CASSYGGFTETQYF. The CDR3 DNA sequence: TGTGCCAGCAGTTACGGGGGGTTCACAGAGACCCAGTACTTC.

This clone was seen more than once but under ten times. V is TRBV11-3 and J is TRBJ2-7; TRBD1 matches 10 bases. Germline V CDR1 and CDR2: SGHNT, YENEEA. After removal of 5 bases from V and 2 bases from J, the junction contained 6 bases not matched to a gene. The CDR3 consists of 15 residues. This chain's CDR3 is CASSTGQGGPYEQYF. The CDR3 DNA is TGTGCCAGCAGCACCGGACAGGGGGGACCCTACGAGCAGTACTTC.

This clone was observed a few times. J is TRBJ2-7 and V is TRBV6-5; a weak D match, TRBD2 (6 bases). Germline CDR1 and CDR2: MNHEY and SVGAGI. The CDR3 is 15 amino acids. The V and J ends lost 6 bases and 1 base respectively, with 16 bases between them. The CDR3 sequence: CASSRTLGGSYEQYF. The CDR3 DNA reads TGTGCCAGCAGCCGGACCCTCGGGGGATCCTACGAGCAGTACTTC.

This chain uses TRBV5-5 with TRBJ1-4, with 7 bases matching TRBD1. Looked up from germline, CDR1 is SGHKS and CDR2 is YYEKEE (reference sequence). The CDR3 runs 14 residues. The junction had 1 base not matched to a gene; V was cut back by 1 base and J by 4 bases. The CDR3 protein is CASSLQGGNEKLFF. Here the CDR3 DNA reads TGTGCCAGCAGCTTGCAGGGGGGTAATGAAAAACTGTTTTTT.

The genes are TRBV3-1 (or the pseudogene TRBV3-2) and TRBJ2-5, with 10 bases matching TRBD2. This CDR3 is 15 amino acids long. Per the germline V gene, CDR1 is LGHDT and CDR2 is YNNKEL (reference sequence). With 2 bases clipped from V and 4 bases from J, the junction kept 4 bases outside the gene matches. CDR3 coding DNA: TGTGCCAGCAGCCAACTCGGACTAGCGGCAGAGACCCAGTACTTC. Translation gives CASSQLGLAAETQYF.

This chain uses TRBV28 with TRBJ2-7; TRBD2 matches at 8 bases. Per germline, CDR1 MDHEN and CDR2 SYDVKM. The ends lost 4 bases at V and 3 bases at J; junction bases unmatched: 20. This CDR3 is built from 19 residues. CDR3 coding DNA: TGTGCCAGCAGTTCCCCGATTCGATTTGAGAGCGGGAGACTCTACGAGCAGTACTTC. Protein: CASSSPIRFESGRLYEQYF. The variable domain in full, completed from reference TRBV28 and TRBJ2-7, reads DVKVTQSSRYLVKRTGEKVFLECVQDMDHENMFWYRQDPGLGLRLIYFSYDVKMKEKGDIPEGYSVSREKKERFSLILESASTNQTSMYLCASSSPIRFESGRLYEQYFGPGTRLTVT.

This rearrangement joins TRBV14 to TRBJ1-4, with D unresolved. This CDR3 has 13 residues. CDR1 SGHDN and CDR2 FVKESK come from the germline V gene. The V end was cut by 2 bases, the J end by 8 bases, with 9 bases between. CDR3 protein: CASSQIAEEKLFF. CDR3 sequence (DNA): TGTGCCAGCAGCCAAATAGCGGAGGAAAAACTGTTTTTT.

This clone was detected only a few times. The CDR3 nucleotides are TGTGCCAGCAACAAAGGGAGGGGTACGGAATACACCCTCCTCGATACGCAGTATTTT. Translation: CASNKGRGTEYTLLDTQYF. The chain has TRBV7-9 and TRBJ2-3; 7 nucleotides match TRBD2. The CDR3 extends over 19 amino acids. V was pared by 7 bases and J by 6 bases, with 25 bases of the junction left unmatched. In germline, CDR1 is SEHNR, CDR2 FQNEAQ (reference sequence).

This clone is a singleton in its sample. V gene TRBV28 combines with J gene TRBJ1-2; D may be TRBD1 (6 bases). Looked up from germline, CDR1 is MDHEN and CDR2 is SYDVKM. Trimming stripped 5 bases from V and 0 bases from J, with 13 bases between. The CDR3 is 15 amino acids. The CDR3 DNA is TGTGCCAGCAGTGGACCGACAGGAGCTAACTATGGCTACACCTTC. Protein product: CASSGPTGANYGYTF.

This clone was found once. The chain carries TRBV27 and TRBJ2-1; TRBD2 aligns across 10 bases. V lost 4 bases, J lost 5 bases, and 11 bases stayed unmatched. The CDR3 length is 17 residues. From germline, CDR1 is MNHEY and CDR2 SMNVEV (reference sequence). The CDR3 sequence: CASSSLLPLAGDNEQFF. The CDR3 DNA reads as TGTGCCAGCAGTTCCCTCCTCCCGCTAGCGGGGGACAATGAGCAGTTCTTC.

This chain joins TRBV12-2 and TRBJ2-7; TRBD2, the D gene given by the table, was not confirmed from the DNA. TRBV12-2 is labeled a pseudogene. The CDR3 extends over 17 amino acids. CDR3 DNA sequence: TGTGCAAGTCGCTTAGCTACTAGCGGGAGGCAAAACTACGAGCAGTACTTC. Its protein product is CASRLATSGRQNYEQYF.

The J gene is TRBJ2-1, the V gene TRBV6-6, with D hard to call. Germline V lookup: CDR1 MNHNY, CDR2 SVGAGI (reference sequence). Deletions cut 7 bases from V and 7 bases from J, with 20 bases between. This CDR3 region has 15 residues. CDR3: CASIERDLSGNEQFF. The CDR3 DNA reads TGTGCCAGCATCGAACGCGATTTGAGTGGTAATGAGCAGTTCTTC.

This clone was seen only a few times. This rearrangement joins TRBV9 to TRBJ2-5; 13 bases fit TRBD2. Unmatched junction bases numbered 7, after V lost 3 bases and J lost 5 bases. This CDR3 is built from 16 residues. In germline, CDR1 is SGDLS, CDR2 YYNGEE. This CDR3 is CASSAGLAGDVETQYF. DNA for the CDR3: TGTGCCAGCAGCGCCGGACTAGCGGGAGATGTTGAGACCCAGTACTTC. The full variable domain, rest sourced from reference TRBV9 and TRBJ2-5, is DSGVTQTPKHLITATGQRVTLRCSPRSGDLSVYWYQQSLDQGLQFLIQYYNGEERAKGNILERFSAQQFPDLHSELNLSSLELGDSALYFCASSAGLAGDVETQYFGPGTRLLVL.

The rearrangement joins TRBV15 to TRBJ1-4; D is perhaps TRBD1 (6 bases). The CDR3 runs 17 residues. Per germline, CDR1 LNHNV and CDR2 YYDKDF (reference sequence). V lost 3 bases, J lost 0 bases, and 14 bases lay in between. The CDR3 bases are TGTGCCACCAGCAGCCCAGGACAGCCTGCAACTAATGAAAAACTGTTTTTT. Its translation: CATSSPGQPATNEKLFF. Together with reference TRBV15 and TRBJ1-4, the CDR3 gives the full variable domain: DAMVIQNPRYQVTQFGKPVTLSCSQTLNHNVMYWYQQKSSQAPKLLFHYYDKDFNNEADTPDNFQSRRPNTSFCFLDIRSPGLGDTAMYLCATSSPGQPATNEKLFFGSGTQLSVL.

The CDR3 sequence: CASSLAGGSSYEQYF. Written as DNA, the CDR3 is TGTGCCAGCAGCTTAGCGGGGGGGAGCTCCTACGAGCAGTACTTC. The rearrangement joins TRBV7-9 to TRBJ2-7, with 7 positions matching TRBD2. CDR1 and CDR2 (germline): SEHNR, FQNEAQ (reference sequence). J gave up 0 bases and V 0 bases, and 2 bases lay outside the gene matches. This CDR3 is built from 15 residues.

This clone has more than one count but fewer than ten. The chain joins TRBV5-6 to TRBJ1-2, with 7 bases matching TRBD1. Germline CDR1 reads SGHDT; CDR2 reads YYEEEE. The CDR3 length is 16 residues. The V and J ends lost 0 bases and 2 bases, in that order; junction bases with no gene match: 7. The CDR3 bases are TGTGCCAGCAGCTTGGGGACAGGAGGTTCGAACTATGGCTACACCTTC. It translates to CASSLGTGGSNYGYTF.

V gene TRBV12-3 or TRBV12-4 combines with J gene TRBJ1-5, with no clear D. CDR3 size: 13 residues. The V and J ends lost 2 bases and 2 bases respectively, with 4 bases between them. CDR3: CASSLLGNQPQHF. The CDR3 DNA is TGTGCCAGCAGTTTACTTGGCAATCAGCCCCAGCATTTT.

The gene calls are TRBV7-2 and TRBJ1-3; 10 nucleotides line up with TRBD1. The CDR3 has 15 residues. The germline V gene has CDR1 SGHTA and CDR2 FQGNSA. Trimming cost V 1 base and J 7 bases; bases outside gene matches: 4. CDR3 sequence reads: CASSLGTGGRNTIYF. CDR3 nucleotide sequence: TGTGCCAGCAGCTTAGGGACAGGGGGGCGGAACACCATATATTTT.

The chain is built from TRBV9 and TRBJ1-5; 7 bases map to TRBD1. The CDR3 has 14 residues. From germline, CDR1 is SGDLS and CDR2 YYNGEE. Trimming removed 4 bases from V and 5 bases from J; junction bases left unmatched: 6. The DNA for the CDR3 is TGTGCCAGCAGCAGAGGGGGCTGGGATCAGCCCCAGCATTTT. It yields the protein CASSRGGWDQPQHF.

The V and J genes are TRBV29-1 and TRBJ2-7; the D gene is possibly TRBD2 (5 bases). The V end lost 4 bases, the J end lost 3 bases, and 10 bases lay between the germline ends. CDR1 is SQVTM and CDR2 is ANQGSEA in the germline V gene. CDR3 length equals 12 residues. The CDR3 sequence is CSVGGNYYEQYF. Here the CDR3 DNA reads TGCAGCGTTGGAGGGAATTACTACGAGCAGTACTTC.

This chain connects TRBV28 to TRBJ2-7, with 9 bases identical to TRBD1. The V and J ends lost 6 bases and 6 bases, in that order; junction bases with no gene match: 9. The germline V gene encodes CDR1 MDHEN and CDR2 SYDVKM. This CDR3 spans 14 amino acids. CDR3 DNA: TGTGCCAGCAGCCCAGGGACAGGGATACGCGAGCAGTACTTC. Encoded protein: CASSPGTGIREQYF.

The chain employs TRBV11-2 and TRBJ2-2, with D possibly being TRBD1 (5 bases). The CDR3 sequence is 15 residues long. The germline gives CDR1 SGHAT, CDR2 FQNNGV. V lost 5 bases and J 0 bases, leaving 10 bases between the germline ends. CDR3 nucleotides: TGTGCCAGCAGCCTAGGGGCAGCGAACACCGGGGAGCTGTTTTTT. It translates to CASSLGAANTGELFF.

This clone occurred a few times. The chain links TRBV5-4 to TRBJ1-1, with TRBD1 identical over 11 bases. The V gene end was trimmed by 2 bases and the J gene end by 5 bases; junction bases not matched to a gene: 2. The CDR3 extends over 14 amino acids. The germline V gene encodes CDR1 SGHNT and CDR2 YYREEE (reference sequence). The CDR3 sequence: CASSLGTGGTEAFF. CDR3 nucleotide sequence: TGTGCCAGCAGCTTAGGGACAGGGGGTACTGAAGCTTTCTTT. The full variable domain, its missing parts supplied by reference TRBV5-4 and TRBJ1-1, is ETGVTQSPTHLIKTRGQQVTLRCSSQSGHNTVSWYQQALGQGPQFIFQYYREEENGRGNFPPRFSGLQFPNYSSELNVNALELDDSALYLCASSLGTGGTEAFFGQGTRLTVV.

This clone came up a few times. This chain joins TRBV10-2 and TRBJ2-3; D is perhaps TRBD2 (7 bases). The germline V and J ends were trimmed by 6 bases and 5 bases, with 21 bases remaining between them. The CDR3 extends over 16 amino acids. Germline assignment: CDR1 WSHSY and CDR2 SAAADI. The CDR3 region is CASRLWGGVQGDTQYF. CDR3 nucleotide sequence: TGCGCCAGCAGGTTATGGGGGGGCGTTCAGGGAGATACGCAGTATTTT.

CDR3 protein: CASLRRLADYEQYF. The CDR3 DNA reads as TGTGCCAGCCTGAGACGGCTAGCAGACTACGAGCAGTACTTC. The V gene is TRBV2, the J gene TRBJ2-7; possibly TRBD2 for D (5 bases). Deletions cut 8 bases from V and 3 bases from J, with 17 bases between. Germline V gene lookup returns CDR1 SNHLY and CDR2 FYNNEI. This CDR3 has 14 residues.

The genes are TRBV4-3 and TRBJ1-4, with a possible D match to TRBD1 (5 bases). V was pared by 2 bases and J by 6 bases, with 13 bases between. This CDR3 contains 15 residues. Germline V CDR1 and CDR2: LGHNA, YSLEER. CDR3 nucleotides: TGCGCCAGCAGCCAAAGGGCCCTAGGGGATGAAAAACTGTTTTTT. This encodes CASSQRALGDEKLFF.

The J gene is TRBJ1-5, the V gene TRBV19; 8 bases fit TRBD1. This CDR3 is built from 15 residues. CDR1 LNHDA and CDR2 SQIVND come from the germline V gene (reference sequence). V dropped 5 bases and J dropped 1; count of bases not matched to a gene: 4. CDR3 coding DNA: TGTGCCAGTAGTGCACAGGGGGGGAGCAATCAGCCCCAGCATTTT. Amino acids: CASSAQGGSNQPQHF.